This T cell receptor beta chain emerged from a study of blood T cell repertoires in COVID-19. Study-level information: Acute and convalescent COVID-19 specimens originated in the United States, Italy and Spain. Sample material is recorded as cDNA or gDNA derived from T cells, B-cell-depleted T cells, or PBMCs.

CDR3 length equals 15 residues. Germline V gene lookup returns CDR1 SNHLY and CDR2 FYNNEI. V dropped 2 bases and J dropped 4 bases, with 14 bases sitting between them. Original processing methods: Reference gene primer amplification in the assay estimated nucleated cell counts. TCRdb's copy holds only in-frame clones and misses some; the assay was immunoSEQ multiplex PCR. That table is the source of V, J and clone size, and D and trimming were worked out from the DNA. The sample carries roughly 160,000 clones, approximately 88% recorded once. The chain carries TRBV2 and TRBJ2-5, with D uncertain. The sequence derives from a woman in her sixties or seventies with acute or convalescent COVID-19. The sample taken for sequencing was peripheral blood. CDR3 DNA sequence: TGTGCCAGCAGTGAACAGGTTCCGCGTGGAGAGACCCAGTACTTC. Its protein product is CASSEQVPRGETQYF.